This entry concerns a single T cell receptor (beta chain). The antigen is undetermined. This CDR3 is built from 13 residues. The V end lost 7 bases, the J end lost 1 base, and 12 bases lay between the germline ends. Germline V CDR1 and CDR2: SQVTM, ANQGSEA. Assay used: immunoSEQ multiplex PCR; TCRdb lists only in-frame clones, some missing. The sample carries about 200,000 clones, around 90% recorded once. These data are taken from a study of T cell responses to AZD1222 COVID-19 vaccine. Whole-study findings and limits: Repertoires were collected only later (after the peak T cell response had occurred).

The specimen comprised peripheral blood, sampled 28 days after the second dose of the MenACWY control vaccine. This TCR came from an adult who received the MenACWY meningococcal vaccine as a control. The chain uses TRBV29-1 and TRBJ2-3, with D possibly matching TRBD2 (6 bases). CDR3 in amino acids: CSGRGRRTDTQYF. The DNA of the CDR3 is TGCAGCGGTCGGGGGAGACGCACAGATACGCAGTATTTT.